This is a list of T cell receptor beta chains from one sample in a study of naive and memory T cell subsets. Using its own MiXCR run on the UMI-ligation and nested PCR reads, TCRdb lists one record per CDR3 protein. The sample includes more than 120,000 distinct CDR3 sequences, approximately 20% of them seen just once. The sample comprised naive CD8+ T cells from blood. These receptors were collected from a human donor in good health. The CDR3 runs from the conserved cysteine through the conserved F or W. A D gene is named only where the DNA matches it firmly. For some rows the clone size is stated as once, few or many, or as a class when expanded; others skip it.

>TRBV10-3|many|NA|14|TRBJ2-7
CAISENGESYEQYF
TGTGCCATCAGTGAGAACGGGGAATCCTACGAGCAGTACTTC
>TRBV28|NA|NA|14|TRBJ2-7
CASSQSGGNYEQYF
TGTGCCAGCAGCCAATCCGGGGGAAACTACGAGCAGTACTTC
>TRBV28|NA|NA|11|TRBJ2-1
CASTLGNEQFF
TGTGCCAGCACGTTGGGCAATGAGCAGTTCTTC
>TRBV12-3/TRBV12-4|NA|NA|12|TRBJ1-5
CASRDQGQPQHF
TGTGCCAGCAGAGATCAAGGTCAGCCCCAGCATTTT
>TRBV15|NA|NA|14|TRBJ1-5
CATSRAGGAQPQHF
TGTGCCACCAGCAGAGCTGGGGGTGCTCAGCCCCAGCATTTT
>TRBV4-3|few|NA|22|TRBJ2-4
CASSQESYRVRSGNGSKNIQYF
TGCGCCAGCAGCCAAGAATCTTATAGGGTCCGATCGGGGAACGGGAGCAAAAACATTCAGTACTTC
>TRBV29-1|many|NA|13|TRBJ1-4
CSVVMATNEKLFF
TGCAGCGTTGTAATGGCAACTAATGAAAAACTGTTTTTT
>TRBV28|few|TRBD2|16|TRBJ2-1
CASSFGLAGDPNEQFF
TGTGCCAGCAGTTTTGGACTAGCGGGAGATCCCAATGAGCAGTTCTTC
>TRBV5-4|NA|TRBD2|16|TRBJ2-7
CASSLWGSGSSYEQYF
TGTGCCAGCAGCTTGTGGGGTAGCGGGAGTTCCTACGAGCAGTACTTC
>TRBV27|few|NA|16|TRBJ2-3
CASSLRTLASTDTQYF
TGTGCCAGCAGTTTACGGACATTAGCTAGCACAGATACGCAGTATTTT
>TRBV28|NA|TRBD2|14|TRBJ2-7
CASSLLAGVPEQYF
TGTGCCAGCAGCCTACTAGCGGGAGTACCCGAGCAGTACTTC
>TRBV6-5|NA|TRBD1|14|TRBJ1-4
CASSPQGDLEKLFF
TGTGCCAGCAGCCCTCAGGGGGATCTCGAAAAACTGTTTTTT
>TRBV7-2|NA|TRBD1|17|TRBJ2-3
CASSLGDRTRIAHTQYF
TGTGCCAGCAGCTTAGGGGACAGAACCCGAATCGCACATACGCAGTATTTT
>TRBV7-6|few|NA|16|TRBJ2-1
CASSSRAANGLNEQFF
TGTGCCAGCAGCTCTAGGGCGGCGAATGGGCTGAATGAGCAGTTCTTC
>TRBV11-2|NA|NA|15|TRBJ2-5
CASSFVRVAQETQYF
TGTGCCAGCAGCTTTGTGAGGGTCGCCCAAGAGACCCAGTACTTC
>TRBV6-5|NA|NA|14|TRBJ1-2
CASSYGGGRSGYTF
TGTGCCAGCAGTTACGGGGGAGGAAGGTCTGGCTACACCTTC
>TRBV6-5|few|TRBD2|14|TRBJ2-7
CASSYWTSGYEQYF
TGTGCCAGCAGTTACTGGACTAGCGGCTACGAGCAGTACTTC
>TRBV5-1|NA|TRBD1|14|TRBJ2-7
CASSVTRGYYEQYF
TGCGCCAGCAGCGTGACCAGGGGGTACTACGAGCAGTACTTC
>TRBV18|NA|NA|13|TRBJ2-1
CASSPQGSLEQFF
TGTGCCAGCTCACCACAGGGTAGCCTTGAGCAGTTCTTC
>TRBV11-2|few|NA|16|TRBJ2-1
CASSLDPFLGLDEQFF
TGTGCCAGCAGCTTAGATCCGTTTTTGGGGTTGGATGAGCAGTTCTTC
>TRBV29-1|NA|NA|14|TRBJ2-7
CSVVVGQGNYEQYF
TGCAGCGTTGTGGTCGGTCAGGGGAATTACGAGCAGTACTTC
>TRBV28|few|NA|13|TRBJ2-1
CASSWGRNNEQFF
TGTGCCAGCAGTTGGGGACGGAACAATGAGCAGTTCTTC
>TRBV20-1|few|NA|15|TRBJ2-1
CSARGHQAAHNEQFF
TGCAGTGCTAGAGGCCACCAAGCGGCGCACAATGAGCAGTTCTTC
>TRBV11-2|NA|NA|12|TRBJ1-2
CASSSRPYGYTF
TGTGCCAGCAGCTCGCGGCCCTATGGCTACACCTTC
>TRBV7-3|NA|NA|14|TRBJ1-3
CASSLMGSGNTIYF
TGTGCCAGCAGCTTGATGGGATCTGGAAACACCATATATTTT
>TRBV6-6|few|NA|14|TRBJ2-1
CASSTGFSYNEQFF
TGTGCCAGCTCCACCGGGTTTTCCTACAATGAGCAGTTCTTC
>TRBV28|NA|NA|13|TRBJ2-7
CATSLGGVLEQYF
TGTGCCACCTCCTTGGGCGGCGTCCTGGAGCAGTACTTC
>TRBV10-3|few|NA|12|TRBJ2-1
CAISEPNSEQFF
TGTGCCATCAGTGAGCCCAATAGTGAGCAGTTCTTC
>TRBV28|few|NA|15|TRBJ2-7
CASSPGASDSYEQYF
TGTGCCAGCAGTCCGGGGGCTTCGGACTCCTACGAGCAGTACTTC